These T cell receptor beta chains were read from a single sample in a study of blood T cell repertoires in COVID-19. Here immunoSEQ multiplex PCR was the method, and the copy in TCRdb shows in-frame clones only, minus some. This table has fewer than 450,000 clones, about 90% appearing once. The sequenced sample consisted of peripheral blood. The source of these receptors is a woman between 65 and 79 years old with COVID-19, enrolled during active disease. The CDR3 runs from the conserved cysteine through the conserved F or W. The D gene is left open where the match is weak. Expanded clones are given a class, and other clones once, few, many or no size at all.

clone size | J gene | D gene | V gene | CDR3 DNA | CDR3 protein
once | TRBJ2-1 | TRBD2 | TRBV9 | TGTGCCAGCAGCAGACTAGCGGGGGGGCCGGGACTTTACAATGAGCAGTTCTTC | CASSRLAGGPGLYNEQFF
- | TRBJ2-6 | - | TRBV28 | TGTGCCAGCAGAGCACAGGGCTCTGGGGCCAACGTCCTGACTTTC | CASRAQGSGANVLTF
- | TRBJ2-5 | TRBD1 | TRBV29-1 | TGCAGCGTCCGGACAGGGAGGGAGACCCAGTACTTC | CSVRTGRETQYF
- | TRBJ1-3 | - | TRBV28 | TGTGCCAGCAGTTTGAGGACGGGGAACTCTGGAAACACCATATATTTT | CASSLRTGNSGNTIYF
- | TRBJ1-6 | - | TRBV19 | TGTGCCAGTAGTATTGGCGGACAAAATTCACCCCTCCACTTT | CASSIGGQNSPLHF
many | TRBJ1-4 | - | TRBV27 | TGTGCCAGCAGACTCGACCGGGGTGAGCTGTTTTTT | CASRLDRGELFF
few | TRBJ1-4 | TRBD1 | TRBV4-1 | TGCGCCAGCAGCCCAGGGGGTGGTAATGAAAAACTGTTTTTT | CASSPGGGNEKLFF
- | TRBJ2-7 | TRBD1 | TRBV19 | TGTGCCAGTGGAGCCACCGGGACAGGGGCATACGAGCAGTACTTC | CASGATGTGAYEQYF
once | TRBJ1-5 | - | TRBV27 | TGTGCCAGCAGTTTATTTGCCAGAAATCAGCCCCAGCATTTT | CASSLFARNQPQHF
- | TRBJ1-3 | - | TRBV7-2 | TGTGCCAGCAGCTTAGGCGGAGGAGCCTCTGGAAACACCATATATTTT | CASSLGGGASGNTIYF
- | TRBJ2-3 | TRBD2 | TRBV30 | TGTGCCTGGGCGAGCGGGGTTGACGGCACAGATACGCAGTATTTT | CAWASGVDGTDTQYF
- | TRBJ1-3 | - | TRBV19 | TGTGCCAGTTCCCACGGCGGAGGCACCATATATTTT | CASSHGGGTIYF
- | TRBJ2-4 | - | TRBV9 | TGTGCCAGCAGCCCCCGACCGGGATTCAAAAACATTCAGTACTTC | CASSPRPGFKNIQYF
- | TRBJ1-2 | - | TRBV27 | TGTGCCAGCAGTTTAGGGGGGGCTGGTGGCTACACCTTC | CASSLGGAGGYTF
- | TRBJ2-1 | - | TRBV28 | TGTGCCAGCACTGCTGGGGCTCCCTACAATGAGCAGTTCTTC | CASTAGAPYNEQFF
- | TRBJ2-2 | TRBD2 | TRBV7-3 | TGTGCCAGCAGCTTAAACCCTAGCGGGGCCCACACCGGGGAGCTGTTTTTT | CASSLNPSGAHTGELFF
- | TRBJ2-7 | - | TRBV7-2 | TGTGCCAGCAGTATCGGGCAGGGCCTCACCTACGAGCAGTACTTC | CASSIGQGLTYEQYF
- | TRBJ1-6 | - | TRBV5-6 | TGTGCCAGCAGCTTGGGGGGGCTGGATTCACCCCTCCACTTT | CASSLGGLDSPLHF
- | TRBJ1-1 | - | TRBV7-2 | TGTGCCAGCAGCTTAGGGGGCGGCTTGAACACTGAAGCTTTCTTT | CASSLGGGLNTEAFF
- | TRBJ1-5 | - | TRBV7-2 | TGTGCCAGCAGCTTAGGCCAGGATTACTCCCAGCCCCAGCATTTT | CASSLGQDYSQPQHF
- | TRBJ2-7 | - | TRBV10-3 | TGTGCCATCAGTGAGGGAGGAGTCGAGCAGTACTTC | CAISEGGVEQYF
- | TRBJ2-7 | - | TRBV5-1 | TGCGCCAGCAGGGACGAGGGATACGAGCAGTACTTC | CASRDEGYEQYF
few | TRBJ2-7 | TRBD1 | TRBV5-1 | TGCGCCAGCAGCTTGGGTGACAGGGAACTCTACGAGCAGTACTTC | CASSLGDRELYEQYF
- | TRBJ1-2 | TRBD1 | TRBV7-2 | TGTGCCAGCAGCTTAGATAGGACAGGGGGTGGGCATGGCTACACCTTC | CASSLDRTGGGHGYTF
few | TRBJ1-6 | TRBD1 | TRBV18 | TGTGCCAGCTCACCAACGGGACAGGGAGGTTCACCCCTCCACTTT | CASSPTGQGGSPLHF
- | TRBJ1-1 | - | TRBV9 | TGTGCCAGCAGCGTAGCTGGCCACACTGAAGCTTTCTTT | CASSVAGHTEAFF
- | TRBJ2-3 | TRBD2 | TRBV3-1/TRBV3-2 | TGTGCCAGCAGCCTCAAAGCGGGGGGGCGGGATACGCAGTATTTT | CASSLKAGGRDTQYF
few | TRBJ1-2 | - | TRBV25-1 | TGTGCCAGCAGGCGGACAGACTCAGGCTATGGCTACACCTTC | CASRRTDSGYGYTF
- | TRBJ2-5 | TRBD2 | TRBV9 | TGTGCCAGCAGCGTGGGTAGCGGGGGGGCTGGAGAGACCCAGTACTTC | CASSVGSGGAGETQYF
- | TRBJ1-2 | TRBD1 | TRBV28 | TGTGCCAGCACCCTCGGACAGGGGGATCTCTATGGCTACACCTTC | CASTLGQGDLYGYTF
- | TRBJ2-2 | TRBD2 | TRBV5-1 | TGCGCCAGCAGCTTGGGACTAGCGGGGGCCGGGGAGCTGTTTTTT | CASSLGLAGAGELFF
few | TRBJ2-7 | TRBD1 | TRBV7-2 | TGTGCCAGCAGCCTTTCCCCGGGACAGGGCTACGAGCAGTACTTC | CASSLSPGQGYEQYF
- | TRBJ2-5 | - | TRBV5-8 | TGTGCCAGCAGCGGATCGACGGGCACGGGGGAGACCCAGTACTTC | CASSGSTGTGETQYF
- | TRBJ1-2 | - | TRBV12-3/TRBV12-4 | TGTGCCAGCAGTTTAAACAGGGATAGTGGCTACACCTTC | CASSLNRDSGYTF
- | TRBJ1-6 | - | TRBV30 | TGTGCCTGGAGTGTTATAGATGCGAATTCACCCCTCCACTTT | CAWSVIDANSPLHF
- | TRBJ2-1 | - | TRBV29-1 | TGCAGCGTTGAAGGGATACAGGGCTATGAGCAGTTCTTC | CSVEGIQGYEQFF
- | TRBJ2-3 | TRBD2 | TRBV29-1 | TGCAGCGTTGCCAGCGGGGGGTACAAGACAGATACGCAGTATTTT | CSVASGGYKTDTQYF
- | TRBJ2-5 | TRBD2 | TRBV5-4 | TGTGCCAGCAGCTCGCCACTAGCGGGGGGAGAGACCCAGTACTTC | CASSSPLAGGETQYF
- | TRBJ2-3 | - | TRBV18 | TGTGCCAGCTCACCCCCGGGACTTAGCACAGATACGCAGTATTTT | CASSPPGLSTDTQYF
- | TRBJ2-3 | TRBD2 | TRBV19 | TGTGCCAGTAGTATGGGTCTAGCGGGGGGTGCAGATACGCAGTATTTT | CASSMGLAGGADTQYF
few | TRBJ1-2 | TRBD1 | TRBV7-9 | TGTGCCAGCAGTCGCGCCTACAGGGGATCGTCCTATGGCTACACCTTC | CASSRAYRGSSYGYTF
- | TRBJ2-7 | - | TRBV5-6 | TGTGCCAGCAGCTCCTTAGGGGCACTAAATGATCCCTACGAGCAGTACTTC | CASSSLGALNDPYEQYF
- | TRBJ1-5 | - | TRBV15 | TGTGCCACCAGCAGACGACAGGAGGATCAGCCCCAGCATTTT | CATSRRQEDQPQHF
- | TRBJ1-2 | TRBD1 | TRBV18 | TGTGCCAGCTCCCTGACAGGGAATAATAGGGGCTACACCTTC | CASSLTGNNRGYTF
- | TRBJ1-5 | - | TRBV19 | TGTGCCAGTAGTATTTTGGAGGGGAGCAATCAGCCCCAGCATTTT | CASSILEGSNQPQHF
- | TRBJ1-6 | TRBD1 | TRBV6-5 | TGTGCCAGCACAGAGGACAGGGCCGGGGCACCCCTCCACTTT | CASTEDRAGAPLHF
- | TRBJ1-1 | TRBD1 | TRBV3-1/TRBV3-2 | TGTGCCAGCAGCCCAGGCGACAGGGGGATCACTGAAGCTTTCTTT | CASSPGDRGITEAFF
- | TRBJ1-4 | - | TRBV6-6 | TGTGCCAGCAGTTACTCCCCCCAGGCTAATGAAAAACTGTTTTTT | CASSYSPQANEKLFF
many | TRBJ2-2 | TRBD2 | TRBV7-2 | TGTGCCAGCAGCCTCCAGCGGGGGATCGCGAACACCGGGGAGCTGTTTTTT | CASSLQRGIANTGELFF
- | TRBJ2-7 | - | TRBV6-5 | TGTGCCAGCAGAACTACAGGGTACGGTGCCTACGAGCAGTACTTC | CASRTTGYGAYEQYF